The 26 T cell receptor beta chains listed next were all sequenced from one sample in a study of blood T cell repertoires in COVID-19. Clones were read by immunoSEQ multiplex PCR, and TCRdb kept only the in-frame ones, dropping some. The table records about 71,000 clones, 83% of them present only once. Sequenced input: peripheral blood. All receptors derive from a man aged 25 to 45 with COVID-19, enrolled during active disease.

The gene calls are TRBV9 and TRBJ1-4; D remains unclear. V shed 0 bases and J shed 2 bases, with 8 bases lying between them. Germline CDR1 and CDR2: SGDLS and YYNGEE. The CDR3 length is 15 residues. CDR3 protein: CASSVESGTNEKLFF. The CDR3 DNA is TGTGCCAGCAGCGTAGAGTCCGGGACTAATGAAAAACTGTTTTTT.

In this sample, this clone turned up a few times. J is TRBJ1-4 and V is TRBV19; D remains ambiguous. Per germline, CDR1 LNHDA and CDR2 SQIVND (reference sequence). The V gene lost 4 bases and the J gene lost 1 base, with 10 bases spanning the gap. The CDR3 has 15 amino acids. CDR3 sequence: CASSRVLRTNEKLFF. CDR3 nucleotides: TGTGCCAGTAGTAGAGTATTACGAACTAATGAAAAACTGTTTTTT.

V and J are TRBV11-3 and TRBJ2-3, with 11 bases matching TRBD2. Unmatched junction bases numbered 6, after V lost 5 bases and J lost 2 bases. The germline V gene has CDR1 SGHNT and CDR2 YENEEA. This CDR3 spans 16 amino acids. In DNA, the CDR3 is TGTGCCAGCAGCGAAGAGGGACTAGCGGACACAGATACGCAGTATTTT. The encoded protein is CASSEEGLADTDTQYF.

The V gene is TRBV5-6, the J gene TRBJ2-7; D perhaps matches TRBD1 (6 bases). CDR1 is SGHDT, CDR2 YYEEEE, per germline. This CDR3 comprises 12 residues. Trimming cost V 2 bases and J 7 bases, with 10 bases left between them. CDR3 loop: CASSFGGWEQYF. Here the CDR3 DNA reads TGTGCCAGCAGCTTTGGGGGCTGGGAGCAGTACTTC.

The chain employs TRBV5-1 and TRBJ1-1, with TRBD1 matching over 7 bases. This CDR3 is built from 15 residues. Germline loops: CDR1 SGHRS, CDR2 YFSETQ. V lost 4 bases and J lost 1; bases outside the gene matches: 7. DNA of the CDR3: TGCGCCAGCAGCGCCCGGACAGGAGGGAACACTGAAGCTTTCTTT. Its translation is CASSARTGGNTEAFF.

This clone was detected only a few times. V and J are TRBV4-2 and TRBJ2-4; 9 bases are a match to TRBD2. J lost 0 bases, V lost 3 bases, and 15 bases had no gene match. Germline lookup yields CDR1 LGHNA and CDR2 YNFKEQ. The CDR3 runs to 20 residues. The CDR3 nucleotides are TGTGCCAGCAGCCAGAGCCTACTCAGCGGGAGGATGGGAGCCAAAAACATTCAGTACTTC. Translation: CASSQSLLSGRMGAKNIQYF.

The rearrangement links TRBV12-3 or TRBV12-4 to TRBJ1-2, with TRBD1 as a possible D gene (6 bases). CDR3 length: 13 amino acids. The V end lost 5 bases, the J end lost 4 bases, and 11 bases lay between the germline ends. CDR3: CASSPTGSYGYTF. The CDR3 DNA reads TGTGCCAGCAGTCCGACAGGTTCCTATGGCTACACCTTC.

The chain carries TRBV27 and TRBJ1-3; no reliable D call. The germline gives CDR1 MNHEY, CDR2 SMNVEV (reference sequence). The CDR3 has 16 amino acids. Trimming shortened V by 5 bases and J by 4 bases, and 18 bases separated the two germline ends. Here the CDR3 reads CASSLDGVRNGNTIYF. CDR3 DNA sequence: TGTGCCAGCAGTCTAGACGGGGTCAGGAACGGAAACACCATATATTTT.

V usage is TRBV5-1 and J usage is TRBJ2-2, with a weak D call TRBD1 (6 bases). V dropped 6 bases and J dropped 5 bases, with 20 bases sitting between them. Germline V lookup: CDR1 SGHRS, CDR2 YFSETQ. This CDR3 contains 16 residues. The CDR3 here is CASTDPRGVGTGELFF. CDR3 DNA sequence: TGCGCCAGCACGGACCCCAGGGGCGTCGGGACCGGGGAGCTGTTTTTT.

V usage is TRBV19 and J usage is TRBJ1-5; 7 nucleotides match TRBD1. The trim removed 4 bases at V and 6 bases at J, leaving 18 bases unmatched. Germline V gene data show CDR1 as LNHDA and CDR2 as SQIVND (reference sequence). This CDR3 is built from 18 residues. CDR3 nucleotides: TGTGCCAGTAGTAGGAAAACGGCGACAGGGCCATTCAGTCAGCCCCAGCATTTT. Residues: CASSRKTATGPFSQPQHF.

This clone was recorded once. This chain joins TRBV5-4 and TRBJ1-2; 8 bases line up with TRBD1. V trimming: 4 bases; J trimming: 3 bases; junction bases outside the gene matches: 8. Germline CDR1 is SGHNT and CDR2 is YYREEE (reference sequence). The CDR3 has 15 amino acids. CDR3 sequence: CASSLGQGADYGYTF. CDR3 coding DNA: TGTGCCAGCAGCCTTGGACAGGGTGCTGACTATGGCTACACCTTC.

CDR3 in DNA: TGTGCCAGCAGAGAAAAGCCCACTGAAGCTTTCTTT. This sequence encodes CASREKPTEAFF. The V and J genes are TRBV27 and TRBJ1-1; D is ambiguous. Trimming pared 6 bases from V and 4 bases from J, leaving 9 bases between. Per the germline V gene, CDR1 is MNHEY and CDR2 is SMNVEV (reference sequence). The CDR3 has 12 amino acids.

The chain carries TRBV2 and TRBJ1-2; tentatively, D is TRBD1 (6 bases). The CDR3 is 14 residues long. V gave up 7 bases and J gave up 4 bases, with 16 bases separating them. The germline V gene encodes CDR1 SNHLY and CDR2 FYNNEI. DNA for the CDR3: TGTGCCAGCACTCTAGAGGGGGAAGGCTATGGCTACACCTTC. Translation gives CASTLEGEGYGYTF. The variable domain in full, completed from reference TRBV2 and TRBJ1-2, reads EPEVTQTPSHQVTQMGQEVILRCVPISNHLYFYWYRQILGQKVEFLVSFYNNEISEKSEIFDDQFSVERPDGSNFTLKIRSTKLEDSAMYFCASTLEGEGYGYTFGSGTRLTVV.

This rearrangement joins TRBV5-1 to TRBJ1-5; 9 bases are shared with TRBD1. The ends lost 4 bases at V and 12 bases at J; junction bases unmatched: 11. Looked up from germline, CDR1 is SGHRS and CDR2 is YFSETQ. This CDR3 region has 14 residues. This chain's CDR3 is CASSATGGAGLQHF. The DNA for the CDR3 is TGCGCCAGCAGCGCCACAGGGGGCGCGGGCCTCCAGCATTTT.

This clone has a single count. The V and J genes are TRBV6-1 and TRBJ1-3; D uncertain. There are 13 residues in the CDR3. The ends were cut back, 11 bases at V and 0 bases at J, with 11 bases in the middle. The germline V gene has CDR1 MNHNS and CDR2 SASEGT. Written as DNA, the CDR3 is TGTGCCTCCACTGGTGTCTCTGGAAACACCATATATTTT. It specifies CASTGVSGNTIYF.

The chain carries TRBV30 and TRBJ2-5; 7 nucleotides agree with TRBD1. The CDR3 is made up of 14 amino acids. In germline, CDR1 is GTSNPN, CDR2 SVGIG (reference sequence). V shed 4 bases and J 1 base; nucleotides not matched to a gene: 6. CDR3 sequence: CAWNHGTAQETQYF. Written as DNA, the CDR3 is TGTGCCTGGAACCACGGGACAGCCCAAGAGACCCAGTACTTC. The full variable domain, rest sourced from reference TRBV30 and TRBJ2-5, is SQTIHQWPATLVQPVGSPLSLECTVEGTSNPNLYWYRQAAGRGLQLLFYSVGIGQISSEVPQNLSASRPQDRQFILSSKKLLLSDSGFYLCAWNHGTAQETQYFGPGTRLLVL.

The rearrangement links TRBV10-3 to TRBJ2-7, with TRBD1 matching 10 bases. Germline-derived CDR1 and CDR2 are ENHRY and SYGVKD. The CDR3 consists of 14 residues. The J segment lost 4 bases and the V segment lost 6 bases, leaving 6 bases of the junction unmatched. The CDR3 sequence is CAIRGTGDTYEQYF. The CDR3, as DNA: TGTGCCATCAGGGGGACAGGGGATACTTACGAGCAGTACTTC.

V and J are TRBV7-9 and TRBJ2-5, with a possible D match to TRBD2 (6 bases). The CDR3 spans 16 residues. The germline V and J ends were trimmed by 3 bases and 4 bases, with 18 bases remaining between them. From germline, CDR1 is SEHNR and CDR2 FQNEAQ (reference sequence). The CDR3, as DNA: TGTGCCAGCAGCTTGGGGCTCCCGGGGAGGAGAGAGACCCAGTACTTC. Translated: CASSLGLPGRRETQYF.

V usage is TRBV30 and J usage is TRBJ2-2; 9 nucleotides match TRBD1. Unmatched junction bases numbered 10, after V lost 5 bases and J lost 6 bases. CDR3 length equals 15 residues. Germline loops: CDR1 GTSNPN, CDR2 SVGIG (reference sequence). The CDR3 DNA is TGTGCCTGGGAACAGGGGGCGCGAATTTCCGGGGAGCTGTTTTTT. It specifies CAWEQGARISGELFF. The variable domain in full, with the rest retrieved from reference TRBV30 and TRBJ2-2, is SQTIHQWPATLVQPVGSPLSLECTVEGTSNPNLYWYRQAAGRGLQLLFYSVGIGQISSEVPQNLSASRPQDRQFILSSKKLLLSDSGFYLCAWEQGARISGELFFGEGSRLTVL.

The J gene is TRBJ1-2, the V gene TRBV19; TRBD1 aligns across 7 bases. After removal of 6 bases from V and 12 bases from J, the junction contained 13 bases not matched to a gene. Germline values: CDR1 LNHDA, CDR2 SQIVND (reference sequence). The CDR3 consists of 13 residues. CDR3 protein: CASSPPGQFLHTF. CDR3 DNA: TGTGCCAGTAGCCCACCGGGACAGTTTTTACACACCTTC.

The chain uses TRBV30 and TRBJ1-1; TRBD1 matches at 8 bases. The CDR3 length is 14 residues. The V gene's germline CDR1 is GTSNPN and CDR2 SVGIG (reference sequence). V was pared by 3 bases and J by 2 bases, with 5 bases of the junction left unmatched. The CDR3 DNA reads TGTGCCTGGAGGGGGACAGGCCCTAACACTGAAGCTTTCTTT. This codes for CAWRGTGPNTEAFF.

This clone appeared a single time. V and J are TRBV6-2 or TRBV6-3 and TRBJ1-2; 9 nucleotides align to TRBD1. The CDR3 is 13 residues long. Germline values: CDR1 MNHEY, CDR2 SVGEGT. The V gene end was trimmed by 5 bases and the J gene end by 7 bases; junction bases not matched to a gene: 5. DNA for the CDR3: TGTGCCAGCAGTAACACAGGGGGCCGTGGCTACACCTTC. Translating gives CASSNTGGRGYTF.

V usage is TRBV5-1 and J usage is TRBJ2-3, with D unclear. V was shortened by 0 bases and J by 5 bases, with 7 bases between the two germline ends. The CDR3 runs 13 residues. Germline CDR1 SGHRS, CDR2 YFSETQ. CDR3 in DNA: TGCGCCAGCAGCTTGGGTTTCATAGATACGCAGTATTTT. This codes for CASSLGFIDTQYF.

The genes are TRBV18 and TRBJ1-5; 9 bases are a match to TRBD1. The CDR3 runs 13 residues. With V trimmed by 8 bases and J by 4 bases, 3 bases remained unmatched. Looked up from germline, CDR1 is KGHSH and CDR2 is LQKENI. The chain's CDR3 is CASGTGRNQPQHF. CDR3 nucleotide sequence: TGTGCCAGCGGGACAGGGAGAAATCAGCCCCAGCATTTT. Filled out from reference TRBV18 and TRBJ1-5, the complete variable domain reads NAGVMQNPRHLVRRRGQEARLRCSPMKGHSHVYWYRQLPEEGLKFMVYLQKENIIDESGMPKERFSAEFPKEGPSILRIQQVVRGDSAAYFCASGTGRNQPQHFGDGTRLSIL.

A few counts support this clone. The chain employs TRBV28 and TRBJ1-1; D unresolved. CDR1 is MDHEN and CDR2 is SYDVKM in the germline V gene. V was clipped by 3 bases and J by 5 bases, with 7 bases between them. This CDR3 has 12 amino acids. CDR3 residues: CASSFLRTEAFF. The CDR3 DNA sequence: TGTGCCAGCAGTTTTTTGAGGACTGAAGCTTTCTTT.

This chain joins TRBV6-5 and TRBJ1-1; TRBD1 agrees at 7 bases. After removal of 4 bases from V and 11 bases from J, the junction contained 16 bases not matched to a gene. Germline CDR1 reads MNHEY; CDR2 reads SVGAGI. The CDR3 totals 15 residues. CDR3 bases: TGTGCCAGCAGTTGGGGCACAGGGGCGGGACGGTCCGCTTTCTTT. Its protein product is CASSWGTGAGRSAFF.